The clone carrying this T cell receptor beta chain was seen only a few times. TCRdb reprocessed the RACE reads via MiXCR and lists one record per CDR3 protein. The repertoire holds approximately 84,000 distinct CDR3 sequences, with roughly 8.7% as singletons. The data belong to a study of human T cells and chemical hapten exposure. Time point defined: healthy volunteer bleed at 6 weeks. Total RNA extraction was carried out from unfractionated whole blood. Trimming took 1 base from V and 1 from J; bases not matched to a gene: 9. Germline CDR1 MGHRA, CDR2 YSYEKL. This CDR3 has 17 amino acids. V gene TRBV4-1 combines with J gene TRBJ1-1; TRBD1 matches 7 bases. Sequencing was performed on whole blood. The receptor comes from a male donor in good health. Some clones in this sample may be carry-over from other donors' samples. CDR3: CASSQGTGGGKNTEAFF. The CDR3 DNA reads as TGCGCCAGCAGCCAAGGGACAGGTGGAGGAAAGAACACTGAAGCTTTCTTT.